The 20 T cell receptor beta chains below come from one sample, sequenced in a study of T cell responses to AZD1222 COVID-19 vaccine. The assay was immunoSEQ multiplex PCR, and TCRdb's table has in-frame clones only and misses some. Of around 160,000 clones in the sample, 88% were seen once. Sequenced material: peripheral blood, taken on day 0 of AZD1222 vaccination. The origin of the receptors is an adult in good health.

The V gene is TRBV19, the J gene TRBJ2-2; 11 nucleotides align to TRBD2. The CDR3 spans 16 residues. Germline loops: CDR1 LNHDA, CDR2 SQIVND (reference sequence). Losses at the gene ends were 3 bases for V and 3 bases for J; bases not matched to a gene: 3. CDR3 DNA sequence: TGTGCCAGTAGTATTAGCGGGGGGGCACACACCGGGGAGCTGTTTTTT. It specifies CASSISGGAHTGELFF.

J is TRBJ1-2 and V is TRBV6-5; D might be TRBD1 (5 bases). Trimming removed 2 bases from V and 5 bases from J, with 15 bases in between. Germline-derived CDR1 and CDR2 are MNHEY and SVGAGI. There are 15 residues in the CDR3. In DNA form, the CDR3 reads TGTGCCAGCAGTTACGGGGCCGCCATCGGTTATGGCTACACCTTC. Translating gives CASSYGAAIGYGYTF.

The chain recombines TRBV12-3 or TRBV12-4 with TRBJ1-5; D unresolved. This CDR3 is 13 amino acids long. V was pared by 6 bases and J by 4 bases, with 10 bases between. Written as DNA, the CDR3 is TGTGCCAGCAGCGTCGGGGAAAATCAGCCCCAGCATTTT. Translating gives CASSVGENQPQHF.

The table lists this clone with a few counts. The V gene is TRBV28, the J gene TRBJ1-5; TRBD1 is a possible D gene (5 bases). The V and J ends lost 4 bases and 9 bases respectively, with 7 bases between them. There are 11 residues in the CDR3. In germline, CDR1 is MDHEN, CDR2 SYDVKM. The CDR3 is CASSSTGPQHF. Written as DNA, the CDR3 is TGTGCCAGCAGTTCCACAGGGCCCCAGCATTTT.

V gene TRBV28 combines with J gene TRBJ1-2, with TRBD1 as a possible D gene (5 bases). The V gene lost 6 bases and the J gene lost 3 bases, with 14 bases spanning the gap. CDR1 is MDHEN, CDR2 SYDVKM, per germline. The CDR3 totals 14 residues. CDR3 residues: CASRPGASDYGYTF. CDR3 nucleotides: TGTGCCAGCAGACCTGGGGCTAGTGACTATGGCTACACCTTC.

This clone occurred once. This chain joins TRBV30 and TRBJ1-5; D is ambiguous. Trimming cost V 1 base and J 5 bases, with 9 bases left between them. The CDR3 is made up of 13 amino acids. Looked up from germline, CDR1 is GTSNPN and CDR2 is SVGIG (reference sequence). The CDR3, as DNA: TGTGCCTGGAGTGGGAAGGGCCATCAGCCCCAGCATTTT. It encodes CAWSGKGHQPQHF.

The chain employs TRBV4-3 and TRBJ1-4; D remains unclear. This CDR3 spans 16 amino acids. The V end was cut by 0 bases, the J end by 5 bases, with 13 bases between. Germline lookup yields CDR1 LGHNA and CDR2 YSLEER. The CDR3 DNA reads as TGCGCCAGCAGCCAAGATCCGAAGGGAAGCAATGAAAAACTGTTTTTT. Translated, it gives CASSQDPKGSNEKLFF.

CDR3 amino acids: CASIREAHRNEKLFF. As DNA, the CDR3 is TGTGCCAGCATTAGAGAGGCGCACCGTAATGAAAAACTGTTTTTT. The chain couples TRBV2 to TRBJ1-4; D not certain. The V gene lost 7 bases and the J gene lost 4 bases, with 16 bases spanning the gap. This CDR3 is 15 amino acids long. Germline V gene sequence: CDR1 SNHLY, CDR2 FYNNEI.

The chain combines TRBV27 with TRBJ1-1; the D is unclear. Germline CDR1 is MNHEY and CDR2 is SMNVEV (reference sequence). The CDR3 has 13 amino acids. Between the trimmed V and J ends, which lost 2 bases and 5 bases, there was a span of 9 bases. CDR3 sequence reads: CASSLKGQTEAFF. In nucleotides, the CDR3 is TGTGCCAGCAGTTTAAAGGGCCAGACTGAAGCTTTCTTT.

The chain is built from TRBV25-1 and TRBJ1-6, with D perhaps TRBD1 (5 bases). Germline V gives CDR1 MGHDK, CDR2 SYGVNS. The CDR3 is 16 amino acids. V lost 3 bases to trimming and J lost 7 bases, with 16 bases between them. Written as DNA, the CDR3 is TGTGCCAGCAGTGAGCATACCGGGACGGCGAATTCACCCCTCCACTTT. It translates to CASSEHTGTANSPLHF.

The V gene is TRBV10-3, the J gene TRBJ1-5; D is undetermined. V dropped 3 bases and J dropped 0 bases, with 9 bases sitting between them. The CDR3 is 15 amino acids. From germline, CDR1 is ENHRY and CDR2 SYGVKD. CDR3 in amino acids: CAISERADSNQPQHF. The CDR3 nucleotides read TGTGCCATCAGTGAAAGGGCGGATAGCAATCAGCCCCAGCATTTT.

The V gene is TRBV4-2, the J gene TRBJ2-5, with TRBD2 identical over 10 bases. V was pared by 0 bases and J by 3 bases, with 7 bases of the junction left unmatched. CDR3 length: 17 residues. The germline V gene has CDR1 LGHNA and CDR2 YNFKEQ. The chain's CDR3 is CASSQELAGSREETQYF. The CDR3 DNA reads TGTGCCAGCAGCCAAGAACTAGCGGGATCGAGGGAAGAGACCCAGTACTTC.

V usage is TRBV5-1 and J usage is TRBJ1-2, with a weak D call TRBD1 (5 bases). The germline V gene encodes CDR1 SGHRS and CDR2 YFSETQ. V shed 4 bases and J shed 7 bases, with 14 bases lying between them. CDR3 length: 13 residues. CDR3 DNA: TGCGCCAGCAGCACCGATTTTGGGGCTGGCTACACCTTC. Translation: CASSTDFGAGYTF. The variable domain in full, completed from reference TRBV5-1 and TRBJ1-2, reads KAGVTQTPRYLIKTRGQQVTLSCSPISGHRSVSWYQQTPGQGLQFLFEYFSETQRNKGNFPGRFSGRQFSNSRSEMNVSTLELGDSALYLCASSTDFGAGYTFGSGTRLTVV.

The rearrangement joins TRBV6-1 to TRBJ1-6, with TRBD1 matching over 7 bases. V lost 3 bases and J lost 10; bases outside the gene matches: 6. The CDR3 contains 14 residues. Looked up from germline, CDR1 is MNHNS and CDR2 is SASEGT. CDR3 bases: TGTGCCAGCAGTGAGAACAGGGGCAGCTCACCCCTCCACTTT. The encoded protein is CASSENRGSSPLHF.

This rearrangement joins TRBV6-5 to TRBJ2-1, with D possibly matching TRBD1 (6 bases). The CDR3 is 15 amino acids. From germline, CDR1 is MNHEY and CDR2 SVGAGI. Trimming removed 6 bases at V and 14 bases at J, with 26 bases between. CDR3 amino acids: CASRPGTNTGIWEFF. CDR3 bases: TGTGCCAGCAGACCCGGGACAAACACCGGGATTTGGGAGTTCTTC.

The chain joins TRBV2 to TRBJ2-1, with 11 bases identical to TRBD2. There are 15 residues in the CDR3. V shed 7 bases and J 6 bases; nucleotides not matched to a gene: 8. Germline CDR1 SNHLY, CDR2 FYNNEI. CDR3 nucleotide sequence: TGTGCCAGCAAGAGGGACCTAGCGGGAGGCAATGAGCAGTTCTTC. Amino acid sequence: CASKRDLAGGNEQFF.

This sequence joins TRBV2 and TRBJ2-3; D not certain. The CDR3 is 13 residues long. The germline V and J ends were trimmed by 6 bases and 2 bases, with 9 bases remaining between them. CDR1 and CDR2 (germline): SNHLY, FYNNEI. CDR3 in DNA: TGTGCCAGCAGGGGTGAACACACAGATACGCAGTATTTT. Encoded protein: CASRGEHTDTQYF. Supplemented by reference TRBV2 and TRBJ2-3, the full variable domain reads EPEVTQTPSHQVTQMGQEVILRCVPISNHLYFYWYRQILGQKVEFLVSFYNNEISEKSEIFDDQFSVERPDGSNFTLKIRSTKLEDSAMYFCASRGEHTDTQYFGPGTRLTVL.

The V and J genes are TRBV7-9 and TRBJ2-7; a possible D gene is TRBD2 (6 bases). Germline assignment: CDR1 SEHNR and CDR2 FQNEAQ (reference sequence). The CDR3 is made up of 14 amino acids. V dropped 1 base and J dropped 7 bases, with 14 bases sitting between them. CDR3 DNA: TGTGCCAGCAGCTTAGATCCTCTGGGAGGAGAGCAGTACTTC. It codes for CASSLDPLGGEQYF.

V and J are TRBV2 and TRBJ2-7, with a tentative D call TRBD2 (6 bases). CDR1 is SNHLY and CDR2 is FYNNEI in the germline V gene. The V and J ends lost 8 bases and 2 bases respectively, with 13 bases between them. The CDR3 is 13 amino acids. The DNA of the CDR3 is TGTGCCAGCGGAACTACGGGGGCCTACGAGCAGTACTTC. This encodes CASGTTGAYEQYF.

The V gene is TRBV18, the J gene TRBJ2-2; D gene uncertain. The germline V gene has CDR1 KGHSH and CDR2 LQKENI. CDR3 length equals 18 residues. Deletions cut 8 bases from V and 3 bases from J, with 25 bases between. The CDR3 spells CASRGPSKSGEYTGELFF. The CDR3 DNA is TGTGCCAGCCGTGGGCCTTCGAAATCAGGCGAATACACCGGGGAGCTGTTTTTT. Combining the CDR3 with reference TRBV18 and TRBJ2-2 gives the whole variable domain NAGVMQNPRHLVRRRGQEARLRCSPMKGHSHVYWYRQLPEEGLKFMVYLQKENIIDESGMPKERFSAEFPKEGPSILRIQQVVRGDSAAYFCASRGPSKSGEYTGELFFGEGSRLTVL.